The 21 T cell receptor beta chains presented below share a single source sample, sequenced in a study of siplizumab effects on memory and regulatory T cells. Repertoires were generated with immunoSEQ multiplex PCR, while TCRdb's copy carries only in-frame clones and drops some. The sample has roughly 100,000 clones; more than 85% are singletons. The specimen sequenced was CD4+ T cells sorted from blood. All receptors come from a human donor in good health.

V and J are TRBV6-1 and TRBJ1-1, with 9 bases matching TRBD1. Germline V CDR1 and CDR2: MNHNS, SASEGT. V was pared by 8 bases and J by 4 bases, with 8 bases of the junction left unmatched. This CDR3 is built from 14 residues. CDR3 DNA sequence: TGTGCCAGCCTCCGGGACAGGGTGGTCACTGAAGCTTTCTTT. It codes for CASLRDRVVTEAFF.

The J gene is TRBJ2-5, the V gene TRBV4-1, with 7 nucleotides matching TRBD2. This CDR3 contains 15 residues. J gave up 9 bases and V 3 bases, and 13 bases lay outside the gene matches. Germline V gene lookup returns CDR1 MGHRA and CDR2 YSYEKL. The CDR3 loop reads CASSQGGDSTHPQYF. CDR3 bases: TGCGCCAGCAGCCAGGGAGGGGATAGCACCCACCCCCAGTACTTC.

V usage is TRBV7-2 and J usage is TRBJ1-1; 7 nucleotides align to TRBD1. V trimming: 5 bases; J trimming: 1 base; junction bases outside the gene matches: 7. The CDR3 has 15 amino acids. Germline lookup yields CDR1 SGHTA and CDR2 FQGNSA. The CDR3 reads CASSPRTGKNTEAFF. The CDR3 nucleotides are TGTGCCAGCAGCCCAAGGACAGGAAAGAACACTGAAGCTTTCTTT.

The V and J genes are TRBV18 and TRBJ2-1, with D unclear. CDR1 KGHSH and CDR2 LQKENI come from the germline V gene. The CDR3 extends over 15 amino acids. The V end lost 0 bases, the J end lost 6 bases, and 12 bases lay between the germline ends. This chain's CDR3 is CASSPPGNGPNEQFF. As DNA, the CDR3 is TGTGCCAGCTCACCACCGGGGAACGGACCCAATGAGCAGTTCTTC.

The rearrangement joins TRBV2 to TRBJ2-7; either TRBD1 or TRBD2 may supply D (5 bases each). This CDR3 spans 14 amino acids. Trimming cost V 6 bases and J 1 base, with 13 bases left between them. Germline V gives CDR1 SNHLY, CDR2 FYNNEI. CDR3 amino acids: CASRGDRTSYEQYF. As DNA, the CDR3 is TGTGCCAGCAGGGGGGATCGGACATCCTACGAGCAGTACTTC. The variable domain in full, completed from reference TRBV2 and TRBJ2-7, reads EPEVTQTPSHQVTQMGQEVILRCVPISNHLYFYWYRQILGQKVEFLVSFYNNEISEKSEIFDDQFSVERPDGSNFTLKIRSTKLEDSAMYFCASRGDRTSYEQYFGPGTRLTVT.

The V and J genes are TRBV11-3 and TRBJ1-2; 8 bases align to TRBD1. CDR1 and CDR2 (germline): SGHNT, YENEEA. V lost 0 bases to trimming and J lost 8 bases; unmatched junction nucleotides: 5. The length of the CDR3 is 14 residues. CDR3 loop: CASSLDGQGSGYTF. The CDR3 nucleotides are TGTGCCAGCAGCTTAGACGGACAGGGATCGGGCTACACCTTC.

The CDR3 region is CASAGDSTSTDTQYF. The CDR3 region has the DNA TGTGCCAGCGCCGGCGACAGTACTAGCACAGATACGCAGTATTTT. The rearrangement joins TRBV5-4 to TRBJ2-3; a possible D gene is TRBD1 (5 bases). V lost 7 bases to trimming and J lost 0 bases, with 15 bases between them. The CDR3 consists of 15 residues. From germline, CDR1 is SGHNT and CDR2 YYREEE (reference sequence).

This rearrangement joins TRBV7-6 to TRBJ2-1; D unclear. The CDR3 length is 14 residues. Per germline, CDR1 SGHVS and CDR2 FNYEAQ. The germline V and J ends were trimmed by 4 bases and 7 bases, with 14 bases remaining between them. CDR3 amino acids: CASSSPLLGNEQFF. The CDR3 DNA sequence: TGTGCCAGCAGCTCGCCACTTCTTGGGAATGAGCAGTTCTTC. Drawing the rest from reference TRBV7-6 and TRBJ2-1, the complete variable domain is GAGVSQSPRYKVTKRGQDVALRCDPISGHVSLYWYRQALGQGPEFLTYFNYEAQQDKSGLPNDRFSAERPEGSISTLTIQRTEQRDSAMYRCASSSPLLGNEQFFGPGTRLTVL.

This clone was seen a few times. The V and J genes are TRBV10-3 and TRBJ1-5, with unresolved D. Germline V CDR1 and CDR2: ENHRY, SYGVKD. CDR3 length equals 13 residues. Trimming took off 10 bases at V and 2 bases at J, with 12 bases between the two ends. The CDR3 spells CATWERGNQPQHF. As DNA, the CDR3 is TGTGCCACCTGGGAGCGGGGCAATCAGCCCCAGCATTTT.

This chain links TRBV27 with TRBJ2-4, with a weak D call TRBD1 (5 bases). This CDR3 has 13 amino acids. V lost 3 bases and J 4 bases, leaving 7 bases between the germline ends. The germline V gene has CDR1 MNHEY and CDR2 SMNVEV (reference sequence). The CDR3 DNA reads as TGTGCCAGCAGTTTTTCAGGGAAAAACATTCAGTACTTC. It translates to CASSFSGKNIQYF.

This chain joins TRBV10-3 and TRBJ1-1; possible D gene TRBD1, 5 bases. Per germline, CDR1 ENHRY and CDR2 SYGVKD. The length of the CDR3 is 17 residues. V shed 6 bases and J shed 0 bases, with 20 bases lying between them. CDR3 bases: TGTGCCATCAGAGAAGAGGAGGGGACTACCATGAACACTGAAGCTTTCTTT. This gives the protein CAIREEEGTTMNTEAFF.

CDR3 in amino acids: CASSVGTDYGYTF. The CDR3 DNA sequence: TGTGCCAGCAGCGTAGGGACAGACTATGGCTACACCTTC. This chain joins TRBV9 and TRBJ1-2, with D perhaps matching TRBD1 (6 bases). CDR3 length: 13 residues. Trimming took off 0 bases at V and 3 bases at J, with 6 bases between the two ends. Germline V lookup: CDR1 SGDLS, CDR2 YYNGEE.

V is TRBV15 and J is TRBJ1-4; perhaps TRBD1 as D (5 bases). The germline V gene encodes CDR1 LNHNV and CDR2 YYDKDF (reference sequence). Trimming removed 1 base at V and 5 bases at J, with 14 bases between. The CDR3 has 16 residues. CDR3 amino acids: CATSRGLGPQNEKLFF. In DNA form, the CDR3 reads TGTGCCACCAGCAGAGGCCTGGGACCGCAGAATGAAAAACTGTTTTTT.

The chain has TRBV30 and TRBJ2-3, with D hard to call. Germline assignment: CDR1 GTSNPN and CDR2 SVGIG (reference sequence). The CDR3 runs 11 residues. The V and J ends lost 0 bases and 6 bases respectively, with 4 bases between them. The CDR3 sequence is CAWSVVDTQYF. For the CDR3, the DNA is TGTGCCTGGAGTGTTGTGGATACGCAGTATTTT.

The chain has TRBV13 and TRBJ1-4; possible D gene TRBD1, 5 bases. The CDR3 is 15 amino acids. The V end lost 5 bases, the J end lost 4 bases, and 14 bases lay between the germline ends. Germline CDR1 reads PRHDT; CDR2 reads FYEKMQ (reference sequence). The CDR3 DNA reads as TGTGCCAGCAGCCGATGGGGGGGAGGTAATGAAAAACTGTTTTTT. Translation gives CASSRWGGGNEKLFF. Drawing the rest from reference TRBV13 and TRBJ1-4, the complete variable domain is AAGVIQSPRHLIKEKRETATLKCYPIPRHDTVYWYQQGPGQDPQFLISFYEKMQSDKGSIPDRFSAQQFSDYHSELNMSSLELGDSALYFCASSRWGGGNEKLFFGSGTQLSVL.

The chain employs TRBV6-1 and TRBJ2-5, with D unresolved. Germline-derived CDR1 and CDR2 are MNHNS and SASEGT. Between the trimmed V and J ends, which lost 8 bases and 6 bases, there was a span of 7 bases. This CDR3 has 10 residues. The CDR3 sequence: CASSVQTQYF. CDR3 sequence (DNA): TGTGCCAGCTCAGTGCAGACCCAGTACTTC.

The DNA for the CDR3 is TGTGCCAGTTCGGGGGGCCCCAGTCAGCCCCAGCATTTT. Translated, it gives CASSGGPSQPQHF. The rearrangement joins TRBV7-3 to TRBJ1-5; D might be TRBD1 (6 bases). Deletions cut 9 bases from V and 6 bases from J, with 15 bases between. The CDR3 runs to 13 residues. Germline CDR1 and CDR2: SGHTA and FQGTGA.

The chain uses TRBV19 and TRBJ2-7; TRBD1 aligns across 7 bases. V lost 6 bases, J lost 3 bases, and 8 bases stayed unmatched. Germline loops: CDR1 LNHDA, CDR2 SQIVND (reference sequence). The CDR3 contains 14 residues. CDR3 amino acids: CASSATGANYEQYF. The CDR3 DNA follows: TGTGCCAGTAGCGCTACAGGGGCCAACTACGAGCAGTACTTC.

The CDR3 spells CASTSEGSYSNQPQHF. The CDR3 DNA is TGTGCCAGTACCTCGGAAGGCAGTTATAGCAATCAGCCCCAGCATTTT. The chain combines TRBV19 with TRBJ1-5; D gene unclear. This CDR3 has 16 amino acids. The germline gives CDR1 LNHDA, CDR2 SQIVND (reference sequence). V lost 7 bases, J lost 0 bases, and 16 bases lay in between.

This chain joins TRBV5-4 and TRBJ2-1, with D perhaps matching TRBD2 (6 bases). Trimming pared 4 bases from V and 1 base from J, leaving 15 bases between. The CDR3 covers 16 residues. Germline V CDR1 and CDR2: SGHNT, YYREEE (reference sequence). The CDR3 region has the DNA TGTGCCAGCAGCCCGGACACCGGAGGGTCCTACAATGAGCAGTTCTTC. Its translation is CASSPDTGGSYNEQFF. Combining the CDR3 with reference TRBV5-4 and TRBJ2-1 gives the whole variable domain ETGVTQSPTHLIKTRGQQVTLRCSSQSGHNTVSWYQQALGQGPQFIFQYYREEENGRGNFPPRFSGLQFPNYSSELNVNALELDDSALYLCASSPDTGGSYNEQFFGPGTRLTVL.

This clone was observed once. This chain connects TRBV9 to TRBJ1-1; D is unclear. Germline CDR1 and CDR2: SGDLS and YYNGEE. Between the trimmed V and J ends, which lost 2 bases and 0 bases, there was a span of 5 bases. The CDR3 runs to 13 residues. The CDR3 sequence: CASSVLMNTEAFF. In DNA form, the CDR3 reads TGTGCCAGCAGCGTGCTTATGAACACTGAAGCTTTCTTT.